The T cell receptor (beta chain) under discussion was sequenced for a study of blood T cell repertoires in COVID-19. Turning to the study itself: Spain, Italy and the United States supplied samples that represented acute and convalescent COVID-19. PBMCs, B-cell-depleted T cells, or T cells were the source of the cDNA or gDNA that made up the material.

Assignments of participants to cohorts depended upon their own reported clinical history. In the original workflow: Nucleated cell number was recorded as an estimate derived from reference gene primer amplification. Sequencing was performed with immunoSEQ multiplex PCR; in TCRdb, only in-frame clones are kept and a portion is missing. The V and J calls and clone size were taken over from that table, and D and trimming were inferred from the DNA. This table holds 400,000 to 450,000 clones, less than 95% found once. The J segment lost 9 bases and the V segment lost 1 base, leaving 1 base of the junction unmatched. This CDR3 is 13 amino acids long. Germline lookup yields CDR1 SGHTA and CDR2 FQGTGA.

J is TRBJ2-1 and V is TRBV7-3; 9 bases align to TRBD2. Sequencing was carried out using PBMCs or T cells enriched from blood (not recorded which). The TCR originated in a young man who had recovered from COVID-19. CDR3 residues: CASSLIAGVEQFF. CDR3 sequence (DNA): TGTGCCAGCAGCTTAATAGCGGGGGTTGAGCAGTTCTTC.